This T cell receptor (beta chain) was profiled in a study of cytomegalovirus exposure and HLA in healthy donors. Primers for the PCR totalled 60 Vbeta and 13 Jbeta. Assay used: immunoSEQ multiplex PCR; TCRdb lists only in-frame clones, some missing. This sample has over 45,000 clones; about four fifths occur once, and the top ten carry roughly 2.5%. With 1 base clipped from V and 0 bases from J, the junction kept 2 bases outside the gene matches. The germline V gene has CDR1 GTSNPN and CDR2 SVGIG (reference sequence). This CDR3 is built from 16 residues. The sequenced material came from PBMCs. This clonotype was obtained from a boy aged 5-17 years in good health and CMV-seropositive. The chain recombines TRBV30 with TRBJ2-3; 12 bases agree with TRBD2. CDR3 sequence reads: CAWSGLAGVSTDTQYF. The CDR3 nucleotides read TGTGCCTGGAGTGGACTAGCGGGGGTTAGCACAGATACGCAGTATTTT.